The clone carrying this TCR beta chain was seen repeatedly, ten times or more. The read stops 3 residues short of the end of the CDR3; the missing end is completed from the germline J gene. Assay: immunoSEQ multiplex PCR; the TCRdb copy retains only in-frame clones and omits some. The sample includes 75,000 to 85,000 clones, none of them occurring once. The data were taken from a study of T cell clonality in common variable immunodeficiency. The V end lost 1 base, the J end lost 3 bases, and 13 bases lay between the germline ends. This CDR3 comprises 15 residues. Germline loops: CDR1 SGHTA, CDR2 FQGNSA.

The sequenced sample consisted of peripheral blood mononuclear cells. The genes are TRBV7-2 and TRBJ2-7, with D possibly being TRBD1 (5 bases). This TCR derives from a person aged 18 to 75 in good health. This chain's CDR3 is CASSLGGEIHYEQYF. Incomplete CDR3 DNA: TGTGCCAGCAGCTTAGGGGGCGAGATCCACTACGAG.